This T cell receptor beta chain was documented in a study of blood T cells in healthy people across ages. About the research overall: Template switching retrieved approximately one barcoded beta molecule for each two T cells. Whole-study findings and limits: Reliance upon unsorted PBMCs precluded definitive naive versus antigen-experienced comparison.

Germline V gene lookup returns CDR1 MNHEY and CDR2 SMNVEV (reference sequence). Trimming removed 0 bases from V and 1 base from J, with 7 bases in between. This CDR3 spans 15 amino acids. This clonotype was detected only a few times. Its cognate antigen is unknown. Researchers isolated at least 6 million PBMCs per sample. Every sample gave at least 6 micrograms of total RNA when it was extracted. Sample-barcoded 5' priming and a J-beta primer mix drove a second PCR of 7 to 11 cycles. A single record per CDR3 protein comes from TCRdb applying MiXCR to the 5' RACE reads. Among 1.2 million to 1.5 million distinct CDR3 sequences, roughly 64% were seen once, and the ten largest hold under 8.5%.

The rearrangement joins TRBV27 to TRBJ1-5; D is unresolved. Sequencing used blood. The source of this sequence is a man between 18 and 35 years old in good health. The CDR3 sequence is CASSLSVGSNQPQHF. The CDR3 region has the DNA TGTGCCAGCAGTTTATCAGTAGGGAGCAATCAGCCCCAGCATTTT.